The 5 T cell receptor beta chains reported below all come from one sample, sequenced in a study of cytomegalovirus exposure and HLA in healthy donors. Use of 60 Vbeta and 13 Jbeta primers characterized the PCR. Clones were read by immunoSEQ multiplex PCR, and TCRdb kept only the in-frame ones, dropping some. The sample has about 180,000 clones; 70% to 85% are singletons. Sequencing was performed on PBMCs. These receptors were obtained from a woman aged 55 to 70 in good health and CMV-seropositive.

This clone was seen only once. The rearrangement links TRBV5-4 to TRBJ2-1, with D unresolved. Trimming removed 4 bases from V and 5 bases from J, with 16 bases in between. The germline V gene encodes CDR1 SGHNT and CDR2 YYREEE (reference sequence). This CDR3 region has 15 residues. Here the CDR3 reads CASSLDFGSHNEQFF. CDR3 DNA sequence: TGTGCCAGCAGCCTAGATTTTGGATCTCACAATGAGCAGTTCTTC.

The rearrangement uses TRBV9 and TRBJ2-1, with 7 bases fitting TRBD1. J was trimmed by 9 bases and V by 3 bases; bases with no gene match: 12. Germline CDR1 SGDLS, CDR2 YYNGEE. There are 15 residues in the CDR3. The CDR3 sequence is CASSALGGEGAEQFF. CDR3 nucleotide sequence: TGTGCCAGCAGCGCCCTTGGGGGAGAGGGGGCTGAGCAGTTCTTC.

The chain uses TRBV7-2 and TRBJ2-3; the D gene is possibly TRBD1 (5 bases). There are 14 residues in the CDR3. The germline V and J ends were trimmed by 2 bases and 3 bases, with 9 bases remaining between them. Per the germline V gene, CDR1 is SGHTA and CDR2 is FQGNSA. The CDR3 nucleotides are TGTGCCAGCAGCTTAATCCAGGGAACAGATACGCAGTATTTT. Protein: CASSLIQGTDTQYF. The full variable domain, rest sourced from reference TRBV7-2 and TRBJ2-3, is GAGVSQSPSNKVTEKGKDVELRCDPISGHTALYWYRQSLGQGLEFLIYFQGNSAPDKSGLPSDRFSAERTGGSVSTLTIQRTQQEDSAVYLCASSLIQGTDTQYFGPGTRLTVL.

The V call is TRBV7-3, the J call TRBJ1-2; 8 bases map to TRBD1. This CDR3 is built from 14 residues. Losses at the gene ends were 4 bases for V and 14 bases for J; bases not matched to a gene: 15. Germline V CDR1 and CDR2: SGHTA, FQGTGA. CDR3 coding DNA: TGTGCCAGCAGCTCCTCTCCAGGGGGCGCGGGGTGGACCTTC. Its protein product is CASSSSPGGAGWTF. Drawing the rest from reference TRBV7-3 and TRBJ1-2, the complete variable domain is GAGVSQTPSNKVTEKGKYVELRCDPISGHTALYWYRQSLGQGPEFLIYFQGTGAADDSGLPNDRFFAVRPEGSVSTLKIQRTERGDSAVYLCASSSSPGGAGWTFGSGTRLTVV.

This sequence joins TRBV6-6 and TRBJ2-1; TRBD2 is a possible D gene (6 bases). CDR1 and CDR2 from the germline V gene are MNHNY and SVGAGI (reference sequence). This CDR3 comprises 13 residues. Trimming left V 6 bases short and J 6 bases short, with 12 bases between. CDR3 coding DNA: TGTGCCAGCAGAAGTGGAGGGAGCAATGAGCAGTTCTTC. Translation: CASRSGGSNEQFF.